The clone carrying this T cell receptor (beta chain) has ten or more counts. Antigen: not known. This sample is drawn from a study of tumor and adjacent non-tumor tissue in lung cancer. Overall study context: Aged about 30 to 85 years, patients included roughly ten men and roughly five women with stage I to III disease.

This sample's RNA came from whole unsorted tissue. Trimming left V 10 bases short and J 0 bases short, with 19 bases between. The CDR3 totals 16 residues. Germline V lookup: CDR1 MNHNS, CDR2 SASEGT. Overall study results and limits: Tumor repertoires had a smaller top 100 clone share than normal lung. Tumor TCR diversity, when higher, was linked to shorter survival.

The library came from three nested PCR rounds adapted from ARM-PCR protocols. One entry per CDR3 protein, called by TCRdb with MiXCR from the multiplex PCR reads. Altogether about 70,000 distinct CDR3 sequences are present, around 73% being singletons, with the ten largest covering 28%. Sequenced: lung tumor tissue. The chain has TRBV6-1 and TRBJ1-3, with no clear D. This clonotype was obtained from a man aged 55 to 70 with non-small cell lung cancer. The CDR3 region has the DNA TGTGCCATTGCCATGATGAACAGCGACTCTGGAAACACCATATATTTT. Amino acid sequence: CAIAMMNSDSGNTIYF.